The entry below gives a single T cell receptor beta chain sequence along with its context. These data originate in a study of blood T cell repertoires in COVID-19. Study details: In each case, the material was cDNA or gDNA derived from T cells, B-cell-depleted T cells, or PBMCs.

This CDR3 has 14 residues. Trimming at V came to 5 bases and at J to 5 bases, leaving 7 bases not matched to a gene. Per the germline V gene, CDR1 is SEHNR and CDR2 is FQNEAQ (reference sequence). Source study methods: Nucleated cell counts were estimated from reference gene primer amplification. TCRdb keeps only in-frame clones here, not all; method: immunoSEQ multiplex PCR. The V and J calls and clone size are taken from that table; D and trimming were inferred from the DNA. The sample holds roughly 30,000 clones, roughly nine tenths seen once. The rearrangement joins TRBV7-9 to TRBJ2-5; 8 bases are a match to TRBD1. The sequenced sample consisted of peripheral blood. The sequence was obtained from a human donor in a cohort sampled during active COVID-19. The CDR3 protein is CASSQTGQGETQYF. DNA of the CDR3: TGTGCCAGCAGCCAAACCGGACAGGGTGAGACCCAGTACTTC.